Following are 10 T cell receptor beta chains from one sample sequenced in a study of spatial heterogeneity in lung cancer. General study points: Tumor mutation count correlated with how many alpha and beta TCRs expanded intratumorally.

Their antigens remain unidentified. TCRdb passed the 5' RACE reads through MiXCR, listing each CDR3 protein once. The table has around 100,000 distinct CDR3 sequences, around 4.8% seen once; the top ten hold about 20%. Regarding time point: sample taken at primary tumor resection. The source was lung tumor tissue, collected at surgery. The receptors originated from a male donor with early-stage non-small cell lung cancer.

This clonotype was counted ten times or more. The chain uses TRBV12-3 or TRBV12-4 and TRBJ2-1, with D possibly being TRBD1 (5 bases). CDR3 length equals 13 residues. The V gene lost 6 bases and the J gene lost 8 bases, with 14 bases spanning the gap. The CDR3 bases are TGTGCCAGCAGCATGGACATCTTGGATGAGCAGTTCTTC. This gives the protein CASSMDILDEQFF.

This clonotype was observed a few times. This rearrangement joins TRBV5-1 to TRBJ1-2; 7 bases fit TRBD1. The germline CDR1 and CDR2 sequences are SGHRS and YFSETQ. This CDR3 comprises 15 residues. J was trimmed by 6 bases and V by 2 bases; bases with no gene match: 10. Written as DNA, the CDR3 is TGCGCCAGCAGCTTACAGGGGTCCTCTATCGATGGCTACACCTTC. Encoded protein: CASSLQGSSIDGYTF.

This clonotype was observed many times. The gene calls are TRBV4-1 and TRBJ2-3; D may be TRBD1 (6 bases). The V end was cut by 0 bases, the J end by 5 bases, with 21 bases between. The CDR3 covers 18 residues. CDR1 MGHRA and CDR2 YSYEKL come from the germline V gene. This chain's CDR3 is CASSQDLGPTGSIDTQYF. Written as DNA, the CDR3 is TGCGCCAGCAGCCAAGACTTGGGCCCGACAGGAAGTATAGATACGCAGTATTTT.

This clonotype came up a few times. The V call is TRBV4-1, the J call TRBJ2-7; a possible D gene is TRBD1 (6 bases). Trimming took 3 bases from V and 7 from J, leaving 10 bases between them. Germline V CDR1 and CDR2: MGHRA, YSYEKL. The CDR3 consists of 12 residues. The CDR3 protein is CASSHSQGEQYF. DNA for the CDR3: TGCGCCAGCAGCCATAGCCAGGGGGAGCAGTACTTC.

This clonotype was seen a handful of times. The rearrangement links TRBV6-1 to TRBJ2-3, with D perhaps matching TRBD2 (7 bases). Germline lookup yields CDR1 MNHNS and CDR2 SASEGT. The CDR3 is 14 amino acids. Trimming removed 4 bases from V and 2 bases from J, with 10 bases in between. The CDR3, as DNA: TGTGCCAGCAGTGTCCGGGGGGCCACAGATACGCAGTATTTT. Protein product: CASSVRGATDTQYF.

This clonotype was detected a few times. The chain is built from TRBV6-6 and TRBJ1-1; the D gene is possibly TRBD1 (5 bases). CDR1 and CDR2 (germline): MNHNY, SVGAGI (reference sequence). Trimming cost V 2 bases and J 10 bases, with 23 bases left between them. The length of the CDR3 is 16 residues. The CDR3 reads CASSYPNREGGAGAFF. The CDR3 DNA reads TGTGCCAGCAGTTACCCGAACCGGGAAGGAGGGGCAGGAGCTTTCTTT.

There are many counts of this clonotype. The chain joins TRBV28 to TRBJ2-1, with 11 bases fitting TRBD2. V shed 4 bases and J 10 bases; nucleotides not matched to a gene: 9. This CDR3 contains 15 residues. Germline V gives CDR1 MDHEN, CDR2 SYDVKM. CDR3 bases: TGTGCCAGCAGTTCAATTCTACTAGCGGGAGTCGAGCAGTTCTTC. Translating gives CASSSILLAGVEQFF. The variable domain in full, completed from reference TRBV28 and TRBJ2-1, reads DVKVTQSSRYLVKRTGEKVFLECVQDMDHENMFWYRQDPGLGLRLIYFSYDVKMKEKGDIPEGYSVSREKKERFSLILESASTNQTSMYLCASSSILLAGVEQFFGPGTRLTVL.

This sequence joins TRBV7-9 and TRBJ1-5, with a possible D match to TRBD1 (5 bases). The CDR3 runs 17 residues. The V and J ends lost 1 base and 3 bases respectively, with 16 bases between them. Germline V CDR1 and CDR2: SEHNR, FQNEAQ (reference sequence). CDR3 in amino acids: CASSLGGAGSYNQPQHF. The CDR3 DNA follows: TGTGCCAGCAGCTTAGGCGGGGCAGGTAGTTACAATCAGCCCCAGCATTTT.

This clonotype has a handful of counts. The gene calls are TRBV7-2 and TRBJ1-5, with D perhaps matching TRBD1 (6 bases). This CDR3 has 15 amino acids. CDR1 SGHTA and CDR2 FQGNSA come from the germline V gene. V was shortened by 3 bases and J by 5 bases, with 14 bases between the two germline ends. The CDR3 loop is CASSLLVGGHQPQHF. The CDR3 DNA follows: TGTGCCAGCAGCTTGTTGGTCGGGGGGCATCAGCCCCAGCATTTT.

This clonotype was seen at least ten times. The chain employs TRBV29-1 and TRBJ1-5; D remains unclear. Germline assignment: CDR1 SQVTM and CDR2 ANQGSEA. The germline V and J ends were trimmed by 6 bases and 0 bases, with 15 bases remaining between them. CDR3 length: 15 residues. The CDR3 DNA sequence: TGCAGCGTCGCACTGGACGGCTATAGCAATCAGCCCCAGCATTTT. Its protein is CSVALDGYSNQPQHF.